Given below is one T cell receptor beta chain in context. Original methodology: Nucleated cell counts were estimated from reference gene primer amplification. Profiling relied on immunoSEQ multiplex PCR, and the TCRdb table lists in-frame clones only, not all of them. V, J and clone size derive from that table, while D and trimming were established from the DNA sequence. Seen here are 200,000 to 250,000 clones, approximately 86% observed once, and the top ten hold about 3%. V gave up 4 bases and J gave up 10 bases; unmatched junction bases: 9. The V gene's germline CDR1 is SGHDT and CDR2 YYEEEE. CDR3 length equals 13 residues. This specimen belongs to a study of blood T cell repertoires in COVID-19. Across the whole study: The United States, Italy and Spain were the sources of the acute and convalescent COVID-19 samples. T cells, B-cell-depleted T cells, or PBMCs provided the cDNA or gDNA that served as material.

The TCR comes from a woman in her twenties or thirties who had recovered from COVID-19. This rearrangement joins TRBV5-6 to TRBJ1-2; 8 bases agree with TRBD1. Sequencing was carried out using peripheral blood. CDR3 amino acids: CASSLMDRAVYTF. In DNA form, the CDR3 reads TGTGCCAGCAGCCTGATGGACAGGGCGGTCTACACCTTC.